The T cell receptor beta chain under discussion was sequenced for a study of Ad26.COV2.S vaccination and SARS-CoV-2 variants. Study-wide context: Administration of Ad26.COV2.S was intramuscular, either once or twice 56 days apart. Study-wide findings and caveats: After vaccination, substantial breadth of spike-specific CD8+ and CD4+ responses was reported.

Noted treatment: some 20 received Ad26.COV2.S at low or high dose, single or two shots; a few received placebo; per-sample allocation not given. Sampling was performed 63 days after the first vaccine or placebo injection. In Boston, the donor was an adult between 18-55 years of age. The data were produced by immunoSEQ multiplex PCR, yet TCRdb's version contains in-frame clones alone and is incomplete. The sample has a few hundred thousand clones, 80% to 90% seen once. Comment on this clone: The antigen is not known.

This clonotype was sampled from a person between 18 and 65 years old who received the Ad26.COV2.S COVID-19 vaccine or a placebo. Sequenced material: peripheral blood, taken in a trial of Ad26.COV2.S vaccine versus placebo.

The CDR3 region is CASSRDRDQETQYF. DNA of the CDR3: TGCGCCAGCAGCCGGGACAGGGACCAAGAGACCCAGTACTTC. The chain links TRBV5-1 to TRBJ2-5, with TRBD1 identical over 9 bases. CDR1 SGHRS and CDR2 YFSETQ come from the germline V gene. The CDR3 contains 14 residues. Trimming removed 4 bases from V and 0 bases from J; junction bases left unmatched: 1.